The clone carrying this T cell receptor (beta chain) came up once. This entry is derived from a study of cytomegalovirus exposure and HLA in healthy donors. The repertoire was sequenced with immunoSEQ multiplex PCR; TCRdb's copy has only in-frame clones and lacks some. The table has about 200,000 clones, approximately 86% seen once; the top ten hold about 3%. V was shortened by 1 base and J by 8 bases, with 17 bases between the two germline ends. Germline V gene lookup returns CDR1 MDHEN and CDR2 SYDVKM. The CDR3 is made up of 15 amino acids. Sequencing input: PBMCs. The chain joins TRBV28 to TRBJ1-2, with D perhaps matching TRBD1 (5 bases). This TCR was sampled from a woman younger than 35 in good health and CMV-seronegative. The CDR3 loop reads CASSLSLGRGRGYTF. The CDR3 DNA reads as TGTGCCAGCAGTTTATCCCTCGGGAGGGGTAGGGGCTACACCTTC.